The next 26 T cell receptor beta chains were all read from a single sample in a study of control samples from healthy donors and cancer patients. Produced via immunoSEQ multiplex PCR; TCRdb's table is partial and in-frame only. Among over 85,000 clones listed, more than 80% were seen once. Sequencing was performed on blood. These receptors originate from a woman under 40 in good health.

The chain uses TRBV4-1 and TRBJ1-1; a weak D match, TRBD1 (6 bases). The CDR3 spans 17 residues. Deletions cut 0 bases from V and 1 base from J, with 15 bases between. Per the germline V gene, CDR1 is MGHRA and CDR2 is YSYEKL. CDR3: CASSQDKRAGANTEAFF. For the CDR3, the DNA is TGCGCCAGCAGCCAAGATAAGAGGGCAGGGGCGAACACTGAAGCTTTCTTT.

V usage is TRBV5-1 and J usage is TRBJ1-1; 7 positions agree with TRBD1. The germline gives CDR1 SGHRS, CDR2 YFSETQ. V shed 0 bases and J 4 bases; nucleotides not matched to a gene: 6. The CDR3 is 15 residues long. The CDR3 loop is CASSLDTTGITEAFF. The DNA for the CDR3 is TGCGCCAGCAGCTTGGATACGACAGGGATCACTGAAGCTTTCTTT.

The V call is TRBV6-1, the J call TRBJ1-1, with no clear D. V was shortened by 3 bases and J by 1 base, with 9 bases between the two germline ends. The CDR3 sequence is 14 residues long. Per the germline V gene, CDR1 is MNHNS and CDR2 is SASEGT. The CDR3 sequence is CASSEGGPNTEAFF. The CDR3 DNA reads TGTGCCAGCAGTGAGGGCGGACCGAACACTGAAGCTTTCTTT.

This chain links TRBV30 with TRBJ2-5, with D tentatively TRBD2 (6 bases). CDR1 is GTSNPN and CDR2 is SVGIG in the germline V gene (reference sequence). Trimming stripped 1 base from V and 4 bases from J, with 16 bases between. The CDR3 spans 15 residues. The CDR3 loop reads CAWSARGKIGETQYF. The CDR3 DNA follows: TGTGCCTGGAGTGCCCGGGGGAAAATCGGAGAGACCCAGTACTTC.

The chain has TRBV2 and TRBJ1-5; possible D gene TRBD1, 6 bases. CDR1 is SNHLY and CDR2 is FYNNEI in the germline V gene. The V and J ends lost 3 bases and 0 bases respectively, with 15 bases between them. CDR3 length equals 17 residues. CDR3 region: CASSDPRTAYSNQPQHF. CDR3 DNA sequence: TGTGCCAGCAGTGACCCAAGGACAGCTTATAGCAATCAGCCCCAGCATTTT.

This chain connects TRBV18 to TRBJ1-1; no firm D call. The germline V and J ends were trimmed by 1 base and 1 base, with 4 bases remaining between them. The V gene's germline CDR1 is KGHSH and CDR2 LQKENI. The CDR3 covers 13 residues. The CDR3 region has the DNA TGTGCCAGCTCACCACAAGGGAACACTGAAGCTTTCTTT. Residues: CASSPQGNTEAFF.

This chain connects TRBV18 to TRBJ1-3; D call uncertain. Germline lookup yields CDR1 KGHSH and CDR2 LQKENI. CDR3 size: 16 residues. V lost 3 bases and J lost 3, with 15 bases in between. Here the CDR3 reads CASSPSKAGFGNTIYF. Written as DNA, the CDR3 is TGTGCCAGCTCACCTTCGAAAGCGGGTTTTGGAAACACCATATATTTT.

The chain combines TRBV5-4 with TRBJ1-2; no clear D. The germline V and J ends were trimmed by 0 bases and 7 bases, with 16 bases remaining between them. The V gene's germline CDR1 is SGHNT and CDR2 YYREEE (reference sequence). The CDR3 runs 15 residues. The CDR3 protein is CASSLDIAGKGGYTF. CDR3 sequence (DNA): TGTGCCAGCAGCTTGGATATTGCGGGGAAGGGTGGCTACACCTTC.

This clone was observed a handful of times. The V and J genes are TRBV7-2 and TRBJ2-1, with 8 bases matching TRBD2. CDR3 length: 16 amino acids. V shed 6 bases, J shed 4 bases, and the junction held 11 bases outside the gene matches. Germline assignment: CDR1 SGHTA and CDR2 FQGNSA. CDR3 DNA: TGTGCCAGCAGGTATAACGCGGGGGGCCGATACAATGAGCAGTTCTTC. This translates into CASRYNAGGRYNEQFF.

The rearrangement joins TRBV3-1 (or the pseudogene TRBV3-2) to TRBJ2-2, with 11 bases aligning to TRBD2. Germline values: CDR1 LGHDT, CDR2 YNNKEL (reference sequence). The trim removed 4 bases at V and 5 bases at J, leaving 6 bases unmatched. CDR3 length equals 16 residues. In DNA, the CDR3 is TGTGCCAGCAGCCGCCGACTAGCGGGGAGTACCGGGGAGCTGTTTTTT. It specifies CASSRRLAGSTGELFF.

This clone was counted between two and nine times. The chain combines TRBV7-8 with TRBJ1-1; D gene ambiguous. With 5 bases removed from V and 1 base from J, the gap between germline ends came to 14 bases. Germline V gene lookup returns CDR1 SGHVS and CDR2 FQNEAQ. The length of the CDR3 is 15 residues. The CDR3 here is CASSPRRAQNTEAFF. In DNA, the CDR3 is TGTGCCAGCAGCCCGCGACGGGCACAGAACACTGAAGCTTTCTTT.

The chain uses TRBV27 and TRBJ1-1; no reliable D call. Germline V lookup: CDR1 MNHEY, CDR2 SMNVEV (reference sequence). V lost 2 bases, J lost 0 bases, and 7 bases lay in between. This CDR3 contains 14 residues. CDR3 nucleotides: TGTGCCAGCAGTTTAGGTCGGATGAACACTGAAGCTTTCTTT. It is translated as CASSLGRMNTEAFF.

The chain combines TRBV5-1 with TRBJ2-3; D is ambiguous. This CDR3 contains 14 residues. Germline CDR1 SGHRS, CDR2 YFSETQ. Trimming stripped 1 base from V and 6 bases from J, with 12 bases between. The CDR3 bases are TGCGCCAGCAGCTTGAACCAACCAGCGGATACGCAGTATTTT. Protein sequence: CASSLNQPADTQYF.

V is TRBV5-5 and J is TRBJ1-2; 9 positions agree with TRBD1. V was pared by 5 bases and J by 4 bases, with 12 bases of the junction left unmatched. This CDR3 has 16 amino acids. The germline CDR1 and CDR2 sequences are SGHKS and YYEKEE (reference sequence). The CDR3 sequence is CASSPGTGRLIYGYTF. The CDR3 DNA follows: TGTGCCAGCAGTCCCGGGACAGGGCGTCTAATCTATGGCTACACCTTC.

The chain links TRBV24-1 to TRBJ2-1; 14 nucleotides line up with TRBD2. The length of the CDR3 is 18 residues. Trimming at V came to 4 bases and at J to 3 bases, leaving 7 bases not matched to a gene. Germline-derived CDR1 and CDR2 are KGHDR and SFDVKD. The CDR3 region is CATSDPGTSGSNYNEQFF. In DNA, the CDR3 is TGTGCCACCAGTGACCCCGGGACTAGCGGGAGCAACTACAATGAGCAGTTCTTC.

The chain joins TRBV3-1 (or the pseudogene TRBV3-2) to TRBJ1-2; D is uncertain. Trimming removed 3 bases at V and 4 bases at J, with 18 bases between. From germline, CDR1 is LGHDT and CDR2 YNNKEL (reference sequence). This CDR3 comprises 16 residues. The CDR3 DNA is TGTGCCAGCAGCCACTACCTACCAAATTCCCCCTATGGCTACACCTTC. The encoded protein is CASSHYLPNSPYGYTF.

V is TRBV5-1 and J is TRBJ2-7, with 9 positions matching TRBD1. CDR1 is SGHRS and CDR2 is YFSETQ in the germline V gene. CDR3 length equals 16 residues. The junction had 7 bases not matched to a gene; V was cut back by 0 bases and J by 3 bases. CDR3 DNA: TGCGCCAGCAGCTTGGGTTCTGGGACAGGGAACTACGAGCAGTACTTC. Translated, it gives CASSLGSGTGNYEQYF.

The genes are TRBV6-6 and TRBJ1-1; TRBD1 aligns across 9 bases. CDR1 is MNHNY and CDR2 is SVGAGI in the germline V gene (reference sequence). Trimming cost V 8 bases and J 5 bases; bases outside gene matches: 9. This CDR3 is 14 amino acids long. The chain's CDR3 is CASSTGGVGTEAFF. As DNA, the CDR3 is TGTGCCAGCTCAACAGGGGGCGTGGGAACTGAAGCTTTCTTT.

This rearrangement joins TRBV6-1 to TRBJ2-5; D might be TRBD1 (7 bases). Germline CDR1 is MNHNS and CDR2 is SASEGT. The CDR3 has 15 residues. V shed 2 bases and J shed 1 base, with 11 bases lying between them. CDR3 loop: CASSERQGGQETQYF. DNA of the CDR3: TGTGCCAGCAGTGAACGACAGGGAGGCCAAGAGACCCAGTACTTC.

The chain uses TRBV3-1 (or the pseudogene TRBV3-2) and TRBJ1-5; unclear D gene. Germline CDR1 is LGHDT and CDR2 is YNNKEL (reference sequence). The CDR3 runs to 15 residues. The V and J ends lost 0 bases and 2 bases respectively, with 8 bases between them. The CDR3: CASSQDTQGNQPQHF. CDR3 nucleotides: TGTGCCAGCAGCCAAGACACTCAGGGCAATCAGCCCCAGCATTTT.

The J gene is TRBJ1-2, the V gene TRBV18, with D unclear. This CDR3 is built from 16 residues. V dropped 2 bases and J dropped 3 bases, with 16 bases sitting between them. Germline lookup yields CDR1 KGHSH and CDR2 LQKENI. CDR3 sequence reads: CASSPGSGSSYYGYTF. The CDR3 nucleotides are TGTGCCAGCTCACCAGGGAGCGGCAGTTCGTACTATGGCTACACCTTC.

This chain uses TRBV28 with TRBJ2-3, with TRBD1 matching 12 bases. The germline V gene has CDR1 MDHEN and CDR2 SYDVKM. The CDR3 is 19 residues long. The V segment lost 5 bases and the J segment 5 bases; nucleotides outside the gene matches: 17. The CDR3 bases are TGTGCCAGCAGTACGACCGGGACAGGGGGCGCGGCGTTGATAGATACGCAGTATTTT. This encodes CASSTTGTGGAALIDTQYF.

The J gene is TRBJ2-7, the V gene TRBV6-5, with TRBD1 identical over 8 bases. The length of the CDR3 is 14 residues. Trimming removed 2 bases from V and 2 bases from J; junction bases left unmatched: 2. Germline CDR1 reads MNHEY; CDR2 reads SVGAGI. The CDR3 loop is CASSYATGAYEQYF. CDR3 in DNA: TGTGCCAGCAGTTACGCGACAGGGGCCTACGAGCAGTACTTC.

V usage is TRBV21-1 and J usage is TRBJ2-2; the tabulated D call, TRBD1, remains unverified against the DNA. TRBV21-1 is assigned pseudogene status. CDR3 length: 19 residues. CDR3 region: CASTHLLFPGQGCTGELFF. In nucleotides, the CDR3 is TGTGCCAGCACCCACCTCTTGTTCCCGGGACAGGGTTGCACCGGGGAGCTGTTTTTT.

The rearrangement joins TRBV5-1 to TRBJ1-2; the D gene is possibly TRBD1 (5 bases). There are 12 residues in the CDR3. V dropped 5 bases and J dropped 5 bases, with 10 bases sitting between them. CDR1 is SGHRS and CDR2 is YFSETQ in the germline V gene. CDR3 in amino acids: CASRDDRYGYTF. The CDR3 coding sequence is TGCGCCAGCAGAGACGACAGATATGGCTACACCTTC.

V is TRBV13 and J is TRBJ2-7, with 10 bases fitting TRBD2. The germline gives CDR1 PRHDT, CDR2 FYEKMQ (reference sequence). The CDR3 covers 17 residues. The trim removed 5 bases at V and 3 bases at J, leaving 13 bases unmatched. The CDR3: CASSRTPGLAIDYEQYF. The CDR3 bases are TGTGCCAGCAGCCGGACTCCGGGACTAGCGATAGACTACGAGCAGTACTTC.